This T cell receptor (beta chain) emerged from a study of beta chain features in type 1 diabetes. Comment on this clone: What it binds is not known.

Study-level results: Still unanswered here is whether HLA type influences TCRB rearrangement. Shorter TCRB CDR3s, moderately but significantly so, marked every one of the four CD4+ subsets in Type 1 diabetes patients.

Expressed TCRB transcripts were sequenced because the entire RNA isolate underwent reverse transcription. Using immunoSEQ multiplex PCR, the repertoire was profiled, and TCRdb retains in-frame clones only, with some absent. The sample consists of about 650,000 clones, around 12% of them appearing once. CDR3 length equals 14 residues. With 1 base removed from V and 0 bases from J, the gap between germline ends came to 7 bases. The germline gives CDR1 MNHNS, CDR2 SASEGT. Staining for CD45RO/CCR7/CD25/CD127/CD95/CD27 allowed sorting of CD4+ naive, central memory, regulatory and stem cell-like memory cells.

The chain joins TRBV6-1 to TRBJ2-7; tentatively, D is TRBD1 (5 bases). This clonotype was sampled from a man aged 25-45 years with type 1 diabetes. Sequencing was carried out using naive CD4+ T cells from blood. The CDR3 region has the DNA TGTGCCAGCAGTGAAGACAGGTTCTCCTACGAGCAGTACTTC. This translates into CASSEDRFSYEQYF.